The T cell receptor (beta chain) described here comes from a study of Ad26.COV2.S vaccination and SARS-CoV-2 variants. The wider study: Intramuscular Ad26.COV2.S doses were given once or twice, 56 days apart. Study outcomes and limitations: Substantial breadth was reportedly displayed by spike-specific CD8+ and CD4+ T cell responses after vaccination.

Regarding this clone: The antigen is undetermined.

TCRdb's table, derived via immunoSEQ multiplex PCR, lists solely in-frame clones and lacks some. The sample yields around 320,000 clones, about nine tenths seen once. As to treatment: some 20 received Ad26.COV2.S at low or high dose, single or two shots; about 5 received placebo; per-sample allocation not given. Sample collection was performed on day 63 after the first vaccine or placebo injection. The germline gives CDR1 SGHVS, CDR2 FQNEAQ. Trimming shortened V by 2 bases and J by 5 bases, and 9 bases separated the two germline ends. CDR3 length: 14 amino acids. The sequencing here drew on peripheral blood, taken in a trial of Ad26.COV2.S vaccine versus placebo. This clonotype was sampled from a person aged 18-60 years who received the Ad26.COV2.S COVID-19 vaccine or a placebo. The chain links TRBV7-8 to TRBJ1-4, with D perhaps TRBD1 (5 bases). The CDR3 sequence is CASSLQGSNEKLFF. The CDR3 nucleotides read TGTGCCAGCAGCTTACAGGGCTCGAATGAAAAACTGTTTTTT.